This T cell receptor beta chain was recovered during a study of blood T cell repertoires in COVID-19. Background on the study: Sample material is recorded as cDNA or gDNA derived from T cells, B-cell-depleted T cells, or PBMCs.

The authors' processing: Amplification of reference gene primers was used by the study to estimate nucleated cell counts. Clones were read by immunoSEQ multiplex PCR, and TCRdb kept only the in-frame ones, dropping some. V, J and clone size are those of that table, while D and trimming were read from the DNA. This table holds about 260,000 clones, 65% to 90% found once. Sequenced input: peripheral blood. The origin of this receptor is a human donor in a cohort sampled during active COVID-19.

The CDR3 DNA is TGTGCCAGTGATAACCCTGTCGGAGGCCCTCGTGACGAGCAGTACTTC. It translates to CASDNPVGGPRDEQYF. The J gene is TRBJ2-7, the V gene TRBV19, with D possibly matching TRBD2 (5 bases). Trimming pared 8 bases from V and 5 bases from J, leaving 25 bases between. Germline lookup yields CDR1 LNHDA and CDR2 SQIVND (reference sequence). The CDR3 is 16 residues long. Using reference TRBV19 and TRBJ2-7 for the parts outside the CDR3, the full variable domain is DGGITQSPKYLFRKEGQNVTLSCEQNLNHDAMYWYRQDPGQGLRLIYYSQIVNDFQKGDIAEGYSVSREKKESFPLTVTSAQKNPTAFYLCASDNPVGGPRDEQYFGPGTRLTVT.